The 8 T cell receptor beta chains reported below all come from one sample, sequenced in a study of T cells after yellow fever vaccination. One entry per CDR3 protein, called by TCRdb with MiXCR from the 5' RACE reads. This table has some 320,000 distinct CDR3 sequences, roughly a tenth appearing once. The sample in question was CD4+ T cells sorted from PBMCs, obtained 45 days after the yellow fever booster vaccination. The receptors were gathered from a man aged 18 to 30 who received the YFV17D yellow fever vaccine.

There are a few counts of this clonotype. This chain uses TRBV28 with TRBJ1-2, with 7 bases fitting TRBD1. V lost 6 bases and J lost 4; bases outside the gene matches: 2. Germline CDR1 MDHEN, CDR2 SYDVKM. This CDR3 has 12 amino acids. The CDR3 nucleotides read TGTGCCAGCAGGGGGACAGTCTATGGCTACACCTTC. Its protein is CASRGTVYGYTF.

This clonotype was observed a few times. The chain links TRBV4-2 to TRBJ2-7, with D hard to call. The germline gives CDR1 LGHNA, CDR2 YNFKEQ. The CDR3 contains 15 residues. The V gene lost 0 bases and the J gene lost 3 bases, with 12 bases spanning the gap. The CDR3 DNA sequence: TGTGCCAGCAGCCAAGAGTTGCAGGACGGCTACGAGCAGTACGTC. Translated: CASSQELQDGYEQYV.

The CDR3, as DNA: TGTGCCAGCAGTCGGGACTTCCAATACACCGGGGAGCTGTTTTTT. This gives the protein CASSRDFQYTGELFF. The chain has TRBV6-5 and TRBJ2-2; maybe TRBD2 (6 bases). CDR1 MNHEY and CDR2 SVGAGI come from the germline V gene. V lost 5 bases, J lost 3 bases, and 13 bases lay in between. The CDR3 runs to 15 residues.

The rearrangement uses TRBV20-1 and TRBJ1-2, with D unclear. V was trimmed by 4 bases and J by 2 bases, leaving 8 bases between them. This CDR3 has 12 residues. The germline gives CDR1 DFQATT, CDR2 SNEGSKA (reference sequence). CDR3 in amino acids: CSATRENYGYTF. The CDR3 region has the DNA TGCAGTGCTACTCGGGAGAACTATGGCTACACCTTC.

The V gene is TRBV15, the J gene TRBJ1-2; D is ambiguous. CDR1 is LNHNV, CDR2 YYDKDF, per germline (reference sequence). Trimming removed 3 bases at V and 7 bases at J, with 15 bases between. This CDR3 comprises 14 residues. The CDR3 here is CATSRAAGRGGYTF. The CDR3 DNA is TGTGCCACCAGCAGGGCTGCGGGGAGAGGTGGCTACACCTTC.

This clonotype has a handful of counts. The chain combines TRBV6-2 or TRBV6-3 with TRBJ2-7; D gene uncertain. Germline assignment: CDR1 MNHEY and CDR2 SVGEGT. This CDR3 spans 11 amino acids. V lost 8 bases to trimming and J lost 0 bases, with 5 bases between them. The chain's CDR3 is CASDASYEQYV. The CDR3 region has the DNA TGTGCCAGCGACGCCTCCTACGAGCAGTACGTC.

This chain connects TRBV29-1 to TRBJ2-3; no reliable D call. Germline V gives CDR1 SQVTM, CDR2 ANQGSEA. This CDR3 comprises 12 residues. V shed 4 bases and J shed 0 bases, with 5 bases lying between them. This chain's CDR3 is CSVAQSTDTQYF. Here the CDR3 DNA reads TGCAGCGTTGCCCAGAGCACAGATACGCAGTATTTT.

This clonotype was picked up a small number of times. The V gene is TRBV7-6, the J gene TRBJ1-3; D unresolved. CDR1 SGHVS and CDR2 FNYEAQ come from the germline V gene. V lost 2 bases, J lost 2 bases, and 4 bases lay in between. The CDR3 has 13 residues. The CDR3 region is CASSLQAGNTIYF. CDR3 in DNA: TGTGCCAGCAGCTTACAAGCTGGAAACACCATATATTTT.